The present T cell receptor (beta chain) was sequenced within a study of chemoradiotherapy in HPV16-positive cancers. Study conclusions and caveats: Functional assays defining HPV-specific T cells used only a couple of HPV16-positive patients.

This table comes from immunoSEQ multiplex PCR, and its TCRdb copy is limited to in-frame clones, with some not included. The data show 45,000 to 60,000 clones, 90% seen once. As concerns this clone: Its antigen remains unidentified.

V lost 0 bases and J 5 bases, leaving 5 bases between the germline ends. Germline CDR1 reads DFQATT; CDR2 reads SNEGSKA (reference sequence). The CDR3 is 11 residues long. The chain couples TRBV20-1 to TRBJ2-7; D gene uncertain. The receptor was derived from a human donor with HPV-associated anogenital cancer. The sequenced sample was blood, obtained from a patient who underwent chemoradiotherapy. The CDR3 region is CSARDDHEQYF. The CDR3, as DNA: TGCAGTGCTAGAGACGATCACGAGCAGTACTTC.